This T cell receptor beta chain was captured by sequencing in a study of blood T cell repertoires in COVID-19. Study as a whole: Spain, Italy and the United States supplied samples that represented acute and convalescent COVID-19. Sources were T cells, B-cell-depleted T cells, or PBMCs; the material itself was cDNA or gDNA.

The germline V gene has CDR1 MNHEY and CDR2 SMNVEV (reference sequence). This CDR3 has 16 amino acids. Between the trimmed V and J ends, which lost 6 bases and 2 bases, there was a span of 17 bases. In the original workflow: Researchers report that nucleated cell counts were estimated from reference gene primer amplification. Here immunoSEQ multiplex PCR was the method, and the copy in TCRdb shows in-frame clones only, minus some. The V and J calls and clone size are taken from that table; D and trimming were inferred from the DNA. Here the sample spans more than 90,000 clones, roughly 85% being singletons.

Sequencing input: peripheral blood. The TCR was taken from a man aged 35-49 years with acute or convalescent COVID-19. The rearrangement uses TRBV27 and TRBJ2-1; D possibly corresponds to TRBD1 (5 bases). CDR3: CASSPRVGFPYNEQFF. CDR3 DNA sequence: TGTGCCAGCAGCCCCAGGGTTGGGTTCCCCTACAATGAGCAGTTCTTC.